The TCR beta chain under discussion was sequenced for a study of identical twins. V lost 5 bases to trimming and J lost 6 bases; unmatched junction nucleotides: 7. This CDR3 contains 15 residues. Germline values: CDR1 SGHAT, CDR2 FQNNGV. TCRdb itself ran the 5' RACE reads through MiXCR, one entry per CDR3 protein. The data hold 700,000 to 950,000 distinct CDR3 sequences, with 10% to 15% observed a single time. This sample also belongs to another study, concerning yellow fever vaccine responses in identical twins. That report adds: Twin vaccine T cell responses reportedly seemed partly convergent, partly personalized.

This receptor was obtained from a woman aged 18-29 years in good health. The material sequenced was PBMCs. The genes are TRBV11-2 and TRBJ2-5, with TRBD1 identical over 12 bases. The CDR3 reads CASSQGTGGPQTQYF. Here the CDR3 DNA reads TGTGCCAGCAGCCAAGGGACAGGGGGCCCTCAGACCCAGTACTTC.